What follows describes a single T cell receptor (beta chain). Assay: immunoSEQ multiplex PCR; the TCRdb copy retains only in-frame clones and omits some. Of about 56,000 clones in the sample, roughly nine tenths were seen once. This entry belongs to a study of T cell changes during pregnancy in multiple sclerosis. CDR1 and CDR2 (germline): SGHVS, FQNEAQ. V gave up 0 bases and J gave up 7 bases, with 19 bases separating them. The CDR3 covers 17 residues. The sequence came from a female donor with multiple sclerosis, enrolled in a pregnancy study. This chain uses TRBV7-8 with TRBJ1-3, with D perhaps matching TRBD1 (5 bases). The sample in question was CD4+ T cells from peripheral blood mononuclear cells, obtained in the third trimester of pregnancy. This chain's CDR3 is CASSLARASGTMNTIYF. The CDR3 DNA reads TGTGCCAGCAGCTTAGCGAGAGCTTCAGGGACTATGAACACCATATATTTT.